This T cell receptor beta chain was recorded in a study of T cells in Graves' hyperthyroidism and ophthalmopathy. As for this clonotype: The junction departs from germline at one end; a sequencing error may be responsible.

Amplification of TCR beta CDR3 regions used RNA as the template. With the HTBI primer set, the TCR CDR3 went through a first round of RT-PCR. MiXCR was run by TCRdb on the multiplex PCR reads, yielding one entry per CDR3 protein. This sample has about 380,000 distinct CDR3 sequences, with 18% found just once. Patients with ophthalmopathy all had a Clinical Activity Score of at least 3, a NOSPECS grade of at least 4 and duration under 3 months. CDR1 is MGHRA and CDR2 is YSYEKL in the germline V gene. CDR3 length: 18 residues. The receptor was derived from a man younger than 30 with Graves' ophthalmopathy. The material sequenced was blood. This chain uses TRBV4-1 with TRBJ2-7, with 9 bases matching TRBD2. CDR3 sequence: CASSQVVLAGGNSHEQYF. The DNA of the CDR3 is TGCGCCAGCAGCCAAGTGGTGTTGGCGGGGGGGAACTCCCACGAGCAGTACTTC.